This T cell receptor (beta chain) was identified during a study of cytomegalovirus exposure and HLA in healthy donors. At the level of the study: The Caucasian-associated ancestry cluster held around 76% of some 420 genotyped donors.

Study-level points and caveats: About 87% or about 30% of the time was how often most TCR beta V segments were productive, according to an earlier analysis. Sequence variants that were highly shared formed a cluster that was likely a sequencing artifact.

Comment on this clone: The antigen remains unidentified.

V was pared by 5 bases and J by 6 bases, with 20 bases between. CDR1 and CDR2 from the germline V gene are SQVTM and ANQGSEA. This CDR3 is 14 amino acids long. PCR amplification relied on 60 Vbeta primers (plus 13 Jbeta primers). Assay used: immunoSEQ multiplex PCR; TCRdb lists only in-frame clones, some missing. The data show around 150,000 clones, roughly 85% seen once. The clonotype originates from a young woman in good health and CMV-seronegative. The chain carries TRBV29-1 and TRBJ2-7; D is perhaps TRBD2 (6 bases). Sequencing input: PBMCs. The CDR3 sequence: CSVRLQEGKAEQYF. The CDR3 DNA sequence: TGCAGCGTTCGATTACAGGAGGGAAAAGCCGAGCAGTACTTC.